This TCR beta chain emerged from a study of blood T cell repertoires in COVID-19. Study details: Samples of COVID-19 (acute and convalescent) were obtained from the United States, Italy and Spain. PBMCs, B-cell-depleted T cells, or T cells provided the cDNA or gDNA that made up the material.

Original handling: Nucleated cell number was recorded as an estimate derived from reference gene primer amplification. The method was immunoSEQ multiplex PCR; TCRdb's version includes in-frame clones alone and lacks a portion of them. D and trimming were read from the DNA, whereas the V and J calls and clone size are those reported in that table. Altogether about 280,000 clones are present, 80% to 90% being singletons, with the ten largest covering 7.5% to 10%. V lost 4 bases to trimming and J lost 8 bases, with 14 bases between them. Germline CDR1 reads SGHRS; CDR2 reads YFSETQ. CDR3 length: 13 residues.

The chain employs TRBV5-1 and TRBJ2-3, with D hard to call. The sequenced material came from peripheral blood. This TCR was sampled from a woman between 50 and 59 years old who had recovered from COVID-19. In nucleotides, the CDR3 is TGCGCCAGCAGCGGTATTGCGGCGAGTACGCAGTATTTT. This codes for CASSGIAASTQYF.